This T cell receptor (beta chain) is from a study of T-cell reconstitution after alpha-beta-depleted transplantation in children. Findings and caveats of the study: Expanded graft clones numbering several hundred reportedly gave rise to alpha-beta T cells about two months after transplant. Where some patients showed high TCRbeta diversity at day 60, it came from recipient T cells and thymic progenitors that had survived. T-cell counts and diversity at one year following transplant were attributed mainly to newly produced T cells.

To note about this clonotype: No antigen is known for it.

This sample's TCRbeta library carried unique molecular identifier barcodes. TCRdb processed the PCR reads anew with MiXCR; each CDR3 protein has one entry. There are hundreds of thousands of distinct CDR3 sequences in the sample; around 13% occur only once, and 0.79% lies in the top ten. V was cut by 4 bases and J by 1 base, with 7 bases left in between. The CDR3 spans 13 residues. Germline assignment: CDR1 LGHNT and CDR2 FRNRAP. The sample in question was PBMCs, obtained before TCRalphabeta/CD19-depleted stem cell transplant. The source is a girl aged 2-10 years with congenital amegakaryocytic thrombocytopenia, due to receive a stem cell transplant. The chain has TRBV12-5 and TRBJ1-1; TRBD1 might be the D (5 bases). CDR3 nucleotide sequence: TGTGCTAGTGGTTACGGGGCGAACACTGAAGCTTTCTTT. Its protein product is CASGYGANTEAFF.